The sequence of this T cell receptor (beta chain) was determined in a study of shared clonotypes between healthy human individuals. Findings and limits, study-wide: Expectations were that clonotype sharing among donors would be affected by sequencing depth.

DNA at 200 ng, roughly 27,000 T cell genomes, went into sorted-subset replicate PCRs. Study processing details: Junction-only sequences produced by ImmunoSEQ had no quality scores, so filtering differed. Some clones are missing from TCRdb's copy, which holds only in-frame ones; the method was immunoSEQ multiplex PCR. From that table come the V and J calls and clone size; the DNA was used to work out D and trimming. Among around 2.3 million clones, nearly 97% were seen once, and the ten largest hold approximately 0.13%. V lost 3 bases and J 0 bases, leaving 13 bases between the germline ends. Germline-derived CDR1 and CDR2 are SGHTS and YDEGEE. This CDR3 contains 16 residues. There were only Caucasian adults among the donors, and all lived in Nashville, Tennessee. For this clone: Antigen: not known.

This receptor was identified in a young man in good health. The sequenced material came from naive CD4+ T cells sorted from blood. Noted subset: CD45RA+ positively selected. The chain carries TRBV5-8 and TRBJ2-4; D is perhaps TRBD1 (6 bases). The CDR3, as DNA: TGTGCCAGCAGCTCCCGACAGGCCATAGCCAAAAACATTCAGTACTTC. Protein product: CASSSRQAIAKNIQYF.